This T cell receptor beta chain was captured in a study of blood T cell repertoires in COVID-19. CDR3 length equals 16 residues. V lost 0 bases to trimming and J lost 9 bases; unmatched junction nucleotides: 10. The germline CDR1 and CDR2 sequences are SGHRS and YFSETQ. Clones were sequenced by immunoSEQ multiplex PCR, and TCRdb holds only the in-frame ones, with some missing. The table lists 60,000 to 70,000 clones, around 88% of them singletons. V and J are TRBV5-1 and TRBJ2-7, with 12 positions matching TRBD2. Sequenced sample: peripheral blood. The receptor was derived from a woman older than 75 with active COVID-19. The CDR3 nucleotides are TGCGCCAGCAGCTTGGGCCCTAGCGGGGGGGCCGGCGGGCAGTACTTC. It codes for CASSLGPSGGAGGQYF.